This T cell receptor (beta chain) appears in the sequencing data of a study of T cells in Graves' hyperthyroidism and ophthalmopathy. Study findings and constraints: Most thyroid clonotypes expanded above 0.001 were also detected in blood. Ophthalmopathy and stable hyperthyroidism were told apart by a 13 V-J model. Before onset, ophthalmopathy was predicted by the model a median roughly 6.8 months earlier.

Used for diagnoses were clinical symptoms, serum thyroxine and TRAb, thyroid ultrasound and orbital computed tomography. This clonotype was detected a few times. Its cognate antigen is unknown. V was trimmed by 5 bases and J by 2 bases, leaving 13 bases between them. The V gene's germline CDR1 is SGHTA and CDR2 FQGNSA. CDR3 size: 15 residues. Template material for amplifying TCR beta CDR3 regions consisted of RNA transcripts. Carried out on the TCR CDR3, a first-round RT-PCR used the HTBI primer set. TCRdb itself ran the multiplex PCR reads through MiXCR, one entry per CDR3 protein. This table holds around 600,000 distinct CDR3 sequences, 45% found once.

The TCR comes from an adult man with Graves' disease, either hyperthyroidism or ophthalmopathy (not recorded which). Sequencing was performed on peripheral blood or thyroid tissue (not recorded which). This chain joins TRBV7-2 and TRBJ1-3; TRBD1 is a possible D gene (6 bases). The CDR3 DNA follows: TGTGCCAGCAGCACCCAGACAGGCCCTGGAAACACCATATATTTT. It specifies CASSTQTGPGNTIYF.